The text below deals with one T cell receptor beta chain. This sample was included in a study of blood T cell repertoires in COVID-19. Study in general: Italy, Spain and the United States were the sources of the convalescent and acute COVID-19 samples.

Source study methods: The authors estimated nucleated cell counts from reference gene primer amplification. The table came from immunoSEQ multiplex PCR; TCRdb's copy has only in-frame clones and leaves some out. V and J calls and clone size follow that table, whereas D and trimming were derived from the DNA. The sample lists 300,000 or so clones, 80% to 90% seen once, with 0.95% to 1.5% in the top ten. The sample was peripheral blood. The origin of this receptor is a woman aged 45-65 years with acute or convalescent COVID-19.

DNA of the CDR3: TGTGCCAGCACCCAGGGACAGTCGGGCAATCAGCCCCAGCATTTT. Translating it yields CASTQGQSGNQPQHF. This sequence joins TRBV2 and TRBJ1-5, with 7 positions matching TRBD1. This CDR3 region has 15 residues. The germline CDR1 and CDR2 sequences are SNHLY and FYNNEI. J lost 2 bases, V lost 7 bases, and 8 bases had no gene match.